These 4 T cell receptor beta chains share one sample of origin, sequenced in a study of cytomegalovirus exposure and HLA in healthy donors. PCR used 60 Vbeta primers and 13 Jbeta primers. The data were produced by immunoSEQ multiplex PCR, yet TCRdb's version contains in-frame clones alone and is incomplete. The repertoire includes some 140,000 clones, more than 75% of them detected once, and about 13% sits in the top ten. Sequencing was carried out using PBMCs. These receptors originate from a man aged 25-45 years in good health and CMV-seropositive.

V usage is TRBV18 and J usage is TRBJ2-7; a weak D match, TRBD1 (5 bases). CDR1 is KGHSH and CDR2 is LQKENI in the germline V gene. The CDR3 length is 12 residues. The V gene lost 1 base and the J gene lost 4 bases, with 5 bases spanning the gap. The CDR3 nucleotides read TGTGCCAGCTCACCACGACAGTACGAGCAGTACTTC. Protein product: CASSPRQYEQYF.

In DNA form, the CDR3 reads TGTGCCAGCAGCTTAAGCCACGGGACAGTGGAAAACAATGAGCAGTTCTTC. Its translation is CASSLSHGTVENNEQFF. The chain uses TRBV7-3 and TRBJ2-1; 7 bases line up with TRBD1. Germline values: CDR1 SGHTA, CDR2 FQGTGA. Germline trimming cut 1 base from V and 5 bases from J; bases unmatched to any gene: 11. There are 17 residues in the CDR3.

The V call is TRBV28, the J call TRBJ2-7, with D perhaps matching TRBD2 (6 bases). The CDR3 runs 14 residues. V was pared by 3 bases and J by 5 bases, with 14 bases between. In germline, CDR1 is MDHEN, CDR2 SYDVKM. The CDR3 reads CASSFLGTVNEQYF. The CDR3, as DNA: TGTGCCAGCAGTTTTTTAGGGACTGTAAACGAGCAGTACTTC.

The sample holds one count of this clone. The CDR3 loop is CAWSPSNYGYTF. The DNA of the CDR3 is TGTGCCTGGAGCCCCTCTAACTATGGCTACACCTTC. The chain links TRBV30 to TRBJ1-2; D is unresolved. Germline loops: CDR1 GTSNPN, CDR2 SVGIG (reference sequence). CDR3 size: 12 residues. Trimming stripped 3 bases from V and 0 bases from J, with 5 bases between.